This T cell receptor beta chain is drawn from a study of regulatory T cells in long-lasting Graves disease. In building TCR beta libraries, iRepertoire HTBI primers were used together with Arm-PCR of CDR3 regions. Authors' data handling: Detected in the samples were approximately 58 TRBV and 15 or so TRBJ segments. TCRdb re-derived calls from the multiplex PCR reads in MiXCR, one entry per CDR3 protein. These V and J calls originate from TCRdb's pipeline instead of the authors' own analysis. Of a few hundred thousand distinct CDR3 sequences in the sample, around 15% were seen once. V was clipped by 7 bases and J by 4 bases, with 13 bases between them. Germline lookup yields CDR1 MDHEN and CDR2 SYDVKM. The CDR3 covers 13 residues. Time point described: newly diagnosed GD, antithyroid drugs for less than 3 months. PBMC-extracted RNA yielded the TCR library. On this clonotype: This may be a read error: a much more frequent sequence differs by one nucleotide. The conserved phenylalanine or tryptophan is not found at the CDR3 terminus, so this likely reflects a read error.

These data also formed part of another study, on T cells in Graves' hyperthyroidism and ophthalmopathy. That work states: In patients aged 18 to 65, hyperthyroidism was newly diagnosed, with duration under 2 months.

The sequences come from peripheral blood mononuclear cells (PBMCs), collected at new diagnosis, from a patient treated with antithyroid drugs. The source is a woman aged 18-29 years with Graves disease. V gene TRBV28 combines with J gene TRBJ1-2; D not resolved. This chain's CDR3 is CASTEGVGYGYTS. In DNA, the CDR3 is TGTGCCAGCACTGAAGGCGTGGGCTATGGCTACACCTCC.